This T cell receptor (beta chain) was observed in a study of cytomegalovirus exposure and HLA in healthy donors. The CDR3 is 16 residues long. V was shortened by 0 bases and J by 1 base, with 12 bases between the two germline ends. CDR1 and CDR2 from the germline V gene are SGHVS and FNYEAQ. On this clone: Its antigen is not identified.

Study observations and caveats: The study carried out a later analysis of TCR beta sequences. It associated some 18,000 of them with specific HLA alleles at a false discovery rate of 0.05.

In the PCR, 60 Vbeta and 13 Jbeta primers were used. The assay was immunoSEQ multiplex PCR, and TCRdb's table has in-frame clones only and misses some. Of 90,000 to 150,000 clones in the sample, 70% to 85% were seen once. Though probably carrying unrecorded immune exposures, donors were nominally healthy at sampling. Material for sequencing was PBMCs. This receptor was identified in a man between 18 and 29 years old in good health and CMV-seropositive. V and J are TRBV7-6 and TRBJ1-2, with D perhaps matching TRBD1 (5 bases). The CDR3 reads CASSLAPDSDNYGYTF. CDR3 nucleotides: TGTGCCAGCAGCTTAGCCCCCGACAGCGATAACTATGGCTACACCTTC.